This TCR beta chain is from a study of blood T cells in healthy people across ages. V lost 2 bases, J lost 5 bases, and 10 bases lay in between. Germline V lookup: CDR1 MGHDK, CDR2 SYGVNS. This CDR3 has 14 residues. Study-level findings and limits: Diversity of TCR beta correlated strongly with naive T cell percentage. Investigators treated diversity estimates from one million T cells as underestimates. A roughly linear age-dependent decrease characterized TCR beta diversity per million T cells.

Per individual sample, total RNA of at least 5.5 micrograms was extracted. A J-beta primer mix and a sample-barcoded 5' primer were used in a second PCR of roughly 6 to 11 cycles. Using its own MiXCR run on the 5' RACE reads, TCRdb lists one record per CDR3 protein. The data show over a million distinct CDR3 sequences, about 40% seen once. This clonotype was found a few times. What it binds is not known. The sequenced sample was blood. This TCR derives from a woman between 18 and 29 years old in good health. The V call is TRBV25-1, the J call TRBJ2-4; D ambiguous. CDR3 in amino acids: CASSELNKENIQYF. The CDR3 region has the DNA TGTGCCAGCAGTGAACTAAATAAGGAAAACATTCAGTACTTC.